The TCR beta chain described here comes from a study of T-cell reconstitution after alpha-beta-depleted transplantation in children. This clonotype was counted only a few times. Unique molecular identifiers featured in how the TCRbeta library was prepared. One entry per CDR3 protein, called by TCRdb with MiXCR from the PCR reads. The sample includes 400,000 to 500,000 distinct CDR3 sequences, around 9.9% of them seen just once. J lost 8 bases, V lost 0 bases, and 11 bases had no gene match. The CDR3 is 16 residues long. CDR1 and CDR2 (germline): SGHRS, YFSETQ. The origin of this receptor is a human donor who donated a stem cell graft to a child with acute myeloid leukemia. The V gene is TRBV5-1, the J gene TRBJ2-1, with 7 nucleotides matching TRBD2. This sample comprised PBMCs from the stem cell graft donor, obtained from the stem cell graft. DNA for the CDR3: TGCGCCAGCAGCTTGGGATTAGCGGGTACGGTGGATGAGCAGTTCTTC. It is translated as CASSLGLAGTVDEQFF.